The 18 T cell receptor beta chains below come from one sample, sequenced in a study of Graves' ophthalmopathy and Graves' hyperthyroidism. Amplifying from RNA transcripts, the study obtained TCR beta CDR3 regions. Second-round multiplex PCR followed a first-round RT-PCR using HTBI primers. TCRdb reprocessed the multiplex PCR reads via MiXCR and lists one record per CDR3 protein. The sample includes about 740,000 distinct CDR3 sequences, around 40% of them seen just once. Sequencing used peripheral blood. The source of these receptors is an adult man with Graves' ophthalmopathy.

This chain links TRBV29-1 with TRBJ1-6, with D maybe TRBD1 (5 bases). Trimming removed 3 bases at V and 7 bases at J, with 10 bases between. In germline, CDR1 is SQVTM, CDR2 ANQGSEA. This CDR3 has 13 residues. The CDR3 coding sequence is TGCAGCGTTGACCGGGGCAGGAATTCACCCCTCCACTTT. Amino acid sequence: CSVDRGRNSPLHF.

The rearrangement joins TRBV9 to TRBJ2-5; a weak D match, TRBD1 (6 bases). The CDR3 contains 14 residues. Germline CDR1 is SGDLS and CDR2 is YYNGEE. Trimming removed 5 bases at V and 5 bases at J, with 16 bases between. This CDR3 reads CASSRTVVGETQYF. Written as DNA, the CDR3 is TGTGCCAGCAGTCGGACAGTAGTTGGCGAGACCCAGTACTTC.

In this sample, this clonotype turned up many times. The chain recombines TRBV29-1 with TRBJ2-2; the D is unclear. V was cut by 2 bases and J by 4 bases, with 8 bases left in between. The germline gives CDR1 SQVTM, CDR2 ANQGSEA. The CDR3 totals 13 residues. CDR3 residues: CSVEMAGTGELFF. DNA for the CDR3: TGCAGCGTTGAAATGGCAGGCACCGGGGAGCTGTTTTTT.

The gene calls are TRBV10-3 and TRBJ2-6; no clear D. Trimming pared 10 bases from V and 0 bases from J, leaving 19 bases between. This CDR3 has 17 amino acids. Germline CDR1 and CDR2: ENHRY and SYGVKD. The CDR3 region is CASSHSLHSSGANVLTF. The CDR3 DNA reads TGTGCCAGCAGCCACTCATTACACAGCTCTGGGGCCAACGTCCTGACTTTC.

J is TRBJ1-4 and V is TRBV2; 10 nucleotides agree with TRBD1. The germline V gene encodes CDR1 SNHLY and CDR2 FYNNEI. V was clipped by 4 bases and J by 7 bases; unmatched bases: 6. This CDR3 comprises 15 residues. Here the CDR3 reads CASSAGTGEGEKLFF. The CDR3 region has the DNA TGTGCCAGCAGTGCGGGGACAGGGGAGGGTGAAAAACTGTTTTTT.

This chain links TRBV7-9 with TRBJ2-5; 10 bases line up with TRBD1. J was trimmed by 4 bases and V by 0 bases; bases with no gene match: 5. Germline V gene data show CDR1 as SEHNR and CDR2 as FQNEAQ (reference sequence). This CDR3 region has 16 residues. In DNA form, the CDR3 reads TGTGCCAGCAGCTTAGCAGCGGGACAGGGGTCAGAGACCCAGTACTTC. It yields the protein CASSLAAGQGSETQYF.

The chain joins TRBV25-1 to TRBJ2-7; TRBD1 or TRBD2 may be the D gene (6 bases each). Germline CDR1 is MGHDK and CDR2 is SYGVNS. The CDR3 sequence is 15 residues long. V was clipped by 6 bases and J by 1 base, with 16 bases between them. CDR3 coding DNA: TGTGCCAGCAGAGCCGGGGGAACAGGGTCCTACGAGCAGTACTTC. Translated: CASRAGGTGSYEQYF.

In DNA form, the CDR3 reads TGTGCCAGCAGCCTCTATGGGGGCGCGGGCACTGAAGCTTTCTTT. Translation gives CASSLYGGAGTEAFF. The V call is TRBV7-9, the J call TRBJ1-1; weak D call: TRBD1 (6 bases). Germline assignment: CDR1 SEHNR and CDR2 FQNEAQ (reference sequence). Between the trimmed V and J ends, which lost 5 bases and 4 bases, there was a span of 17 bases. This CDR3 contains 15 residues.

This clonotype has just a few counts. The chain couples TRBV7-2 to TRBJ2-2; D may match TRBD1 or TRBD2 (5 bases each). Trimming took 5 bases from V and 1 from J, leaving 14 bases between them. Germline V CDR1 and CDR2: SGHTA, FQGNSA. The CDR3 runs to 16 residues. CDR3: CASSRPGAGNTGELFF. The DNA for the CDR3 is TGTGCCAGCAGCCGTCCCGGGGCAGGGAACACCGGGGAGCTGTTTTTT.

This clonotype was counted only a few times. CDR3: CASLFRGSTEAFF. The CDR3 DNA sequence: TGTGCCAGTCTTTTCCGGGGGAGCACTGAAGCTTTCTTT. The rearrangement links TRBV19 to TRBJ1-1, with D possibly TRBD1 on 5 matching bases. Trimming cost V 8 bases and J 4 bases, with 14 bases left between them. The germline gives CDR1 LNHDA, CDR2 SQIVND (reference sequence). The CDR3 extends over 13 amino acids.

The sample holds a few counts of this clonotype. V is TRBV7-2 and J is TRBJ2-7, with TRBD1 matching 8 bases. The germline CDR1 and CDR2 sequences are SGHTA and FQGNSA. V lost 6 bases and J lost 3; bases outside the gene matches: 7. The CDR3 runs 14 residues. Here the CDR3 reads CASSPGQDYYEQYF. CDR3 coding DNA: TGTGCCAGCAGTCCGGGACAGGATTACTACGAGCAGTACTTC. The variable domain in full, with the rest retrieved from reference TRBV7-2 and TRBJ2-7, is GAGVSQSPSNKVTEKGKDVELRCDPISGHTALYWYRQSLGQGLEFLIYFQGNSAPDKSGLPSDRFSAERTGGSVSTLTIQRTQQEDSAVYLCASSPGQDYYEQYFGPGTRLTVT.

This clonotype was counted a few times. The chain couples TRBV25-1 to TRBJ2-2; a weak D match, TRBD2 (5 bases). The CDR3 runs to 14 residues. Deletions cut 5 bases from V and 5 bases from J, with 12 bases between. The germline V gene has CDR1 MGHDK and CDR2 SYGVNS. The CDR3 is CASSRTVFTGELFF. The CDR3 DNA reads as TGTGCCAGCAGTCGGACTGTTTTTACCGGGGAGCTGTTTTTT.

This clonotype was picked up a small number of times. V is TRBV20-1 and J is TRBJ2-7; 11 bases map to TRBD2. The CDR3 has 14 residues. Germline V lookup: CDR1 DFQATT, CDR2 SNEGSKA (reference sequence). Unmatched junction bases numbered 7, after V lost 6 bases and J lost 3 bases. CDR3 loop: CSATGTSGFYEQYF. CDR3 nucleotide sequence: TGCAGTGCGACCGGGACTAGCGGCTTCTACGAGCAGTACTTC.

This clonotype was counted ten times or more. This chain uses TRBV7-9 with TRBJ1-4; D not resolved. The CDR3 is 13 residues long. V was trimmed by 5 bases and J by 7 bases, leaving 11 bases between them. Per the germline V gene, CDR1 is SEHNR and CDR2 is FQNEAQ (reference sequence). The CDR3 reads CASSPGGGEKLFF. CDR3 bases: TGTGCCAGCAGCCCCGGAGGCGGTGAAAAACTGTTTTTT.

CDR3 residues: CSGVRNPGAYEQYF. DNA of the CDR3: TGCAGCGGGGTACGGAATCCTGGGGCCTACGAGCAGTACTTC. The chain combines TRBV29-1 with TRBJ2-7, with D unresolved. Per the germline V gene, CDR1 is SQVTM and CDR2 is ANQGSEA. The CDR3 runs 14 residues. Trimming took off 7 bases at V and 2 bases at J, with 18 bases between the two ends.

The chain carries TRBV20-1 and TRBJ1-4; D possibly corresponds to TRBD1 (5 bases). In germline, CDR1 is DFQATT, CDR2 SNEGSKA (reference sequence). V was cut by 1 base and J by 8 bases, with 20 bases left in between. CDR3 length equals 16 residues. CDR3 protein: CSARGLAGVNMEKLFF. CDR3 in DNA: TGCAGTGCTAGAGGACTAGCGGGGGTCAACATGGAAAAACTGTTTTTT.

This clonotype was detected a few times. The chain employs TRBV10-3 and TRBJ2-7; TRBD2 matches at 8 bases. The CDR3 length is 17 residues. Germline lookup yields CDR1 ENHRY and CDR2 SYGVKD. The J segment lost 0 bases and the V segment lost 6 bases, leaving 13 bases of the junction unmatched. The CDR3 bases are TGTGCCATCAGCGGAACCCCTACGGGGGGGGGCTCCTACGAGCAGTACTTC. This codes for CAISGTPTGGGSYEQYF.

V usage is TRBV9 and J usage is TRBJ1-6; no clear D gene. The V end was cut by 5 bases, the J end by 8 bases, with 17 bases between. Germline V gene sequence: CDR1 SGDLS, CDR2 YYNGEE. The CDR3 runs 15 residues. The chain's CDR3 is CASSFTAQVYSPLHF. The CDR3 DNA sequence: TGTGCCAGCAGTTTCACAGCCCAGGTTTATTCACCCCTCCACTTT.